This T cell receptor (beta chain) was obtained from a study of blood T cells in healthy people across ages (dated by TCRdb to between 2014 and 2016). About the full investigation: In model experiments, template switching captured roughly one uniquely barcoded TCR beta cDNA molecule for every two T cells. Four age groups were formed from the donors: young (average approximately 15 years), middle-aged (approximately 39), aged (around 62) and long-lived (roughly 88). Using the same blood draw, the study looked at two additional independent replicas of 1 million unique cDNA reads for two donors, one aged 18 to 30 and the other aged 80 or older. Age-related changes in TCR beta repertoire diversity were measured in the study by deep sequencing normalized with unique cDNA molecular identifiers. To avoid experimental bias, donors of different ages were distributed randomly across sequencing lanes. Study-wide findings and limitations: Compared with the aged group, the long-lived group had more naive CD4+ T cells, fewer expanded clones and increased TCR diversity, a pattern suggesting age selection. Observed TCR beta diversity per million T cells fell roughly linearly with age, and a significant reduction was already apparent by age around 40. The CMV infection status of donors was not known, potentially confounding age-related changes in expanded clonotypes. There was a strong correlation between observed TCR beta diversity and the percentage of naive T cells measured by flow cytometry. Bulk unsorted PBMC profiling prevented conclusive comparison of naive and antigen-experienced compartments. Estimates of total diversity based on one million sequenced T cells were regarded as lower bounds and as underestimates.

The donors were some 36 Caucasian individuals from Russia, aged roughly 6 to 100 years, who were systemically healthy. Each donor gave about 9.7 milliliters of peripheral blood, drawn into EDTA-treated Vacutainer tubes. Ficoll-Paque density-gradient centrifugation was used to isolate PBMCs, with at least 6.5 million per sample. Trizol reagent was used to extract total RNA from PBMCs, with at least 5.5 micrograms per sample. For every donor, an aliquot of PBMCs went through flow cytometry to measure the percentages of naive CD45RAhigh/CD27high T cells. This clonotype appeared a single time. Its antigen is not yet known. Base qualities are missing; no much larger clone stands one base away. The library was generated by 5' RACE. TCRdb records Illumina HiSeq 2500 as the sequencer. A second PCR of roughly 7 to 12 cycles was run with a J-beta primer mix and a sample-barcoded 5' primer. A unique molecular identifier was introduced onto each TCR beta cDNA molecule by a template-switch 5' adaptor carrying 12 random nucleotides. At least 3 million CDR3-containing paired-end reads were obtained from each sample. First-strand cDNA synthesis was performed from all RNA using the Mint cDNA synthesis kit, with priming by a TRBC-specific oligonucleotide. Following uracil-DNA glycosylase treatment, a first 18-cycle PCR with universal primers M1SS and BC2_uni_R was performed on all cDNA. Per the authors' processing: For normalization, 1 million high-quality reads, each with a distinct molecular identifier, were randomly selected from each sample. Reads with shared molecular identifiers were discarded instead of being binned into consensus sequences. CDR3 identification, clonotype clustering and error correction used MiTCR with a Q25 quality threshold and the strictest error-elimination algorithm. Lower-bound total TCR beta diversity was estimated with a nonparametric unseen species model using Euler transformation. The raw public data were reprocessed by TCRdb itself: fastp quality trimming at Q25, MiXCR clonotype calling, in-frame beta chains only. CDR3 protein sequences are deduplicated, and each keeps its most common genes and DNA. It is TCRdb's table, rather than the study itself, that gives the V and J calls and clone size. The sample table contains 1.5 million to 1.9 million distinct CDR3 sequences; only one count was recorded for around 40% of them. The ten top clones hold about 4.1% of the sample.

The germline V gene gives CDR1 as MNHEY and CDR2 as SVGAGI. The CDR3 runs 15 residues from the cysteine to the phenylalanine. This entry keeps only the CDR3 DNA: 45 bases, framed from base 1. Deletion took 8 bases off V and 0 bases off J, with a span of 11 bases between the germline ends. Sequencing used blood. This chain is built from TRBV6-5 and TRBJ2-6; no confident D gene assignment can be made. The sequence derives from a woman between 18 and 30 years old in good health. The DNA sequence is given as TGTGCCAGCGGGCCGTCCTCCTCTGGGGCCAACGTCCTGACTTTC. This is translated as CASGPSSSGANVLTF.